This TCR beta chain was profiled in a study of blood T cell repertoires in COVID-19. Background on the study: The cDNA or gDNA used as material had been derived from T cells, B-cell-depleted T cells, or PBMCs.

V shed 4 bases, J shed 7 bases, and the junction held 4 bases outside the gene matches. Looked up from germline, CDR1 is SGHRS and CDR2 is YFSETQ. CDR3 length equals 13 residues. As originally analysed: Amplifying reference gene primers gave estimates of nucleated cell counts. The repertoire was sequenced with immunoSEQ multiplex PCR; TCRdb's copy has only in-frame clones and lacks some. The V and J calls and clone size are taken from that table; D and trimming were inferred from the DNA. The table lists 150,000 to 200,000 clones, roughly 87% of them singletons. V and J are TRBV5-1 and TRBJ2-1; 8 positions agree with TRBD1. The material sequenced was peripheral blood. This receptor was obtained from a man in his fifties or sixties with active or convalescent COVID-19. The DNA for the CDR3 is TGCGCCAGCAGCCTGGGGACAGGAAATGAGCAGTTCTTC. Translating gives CASSLGTGNEQFF. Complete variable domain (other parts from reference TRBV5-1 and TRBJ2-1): KAGVTQTPRYLIKTRGQQVTLSCSPISGHRSVSWYQQTPGQGLQFLFEYFSETQRNKGNFPGRFSGRQFSNSRSEMNVSTLELGDSALYLCASSLGTGNEQFFGPGTRLTVL.